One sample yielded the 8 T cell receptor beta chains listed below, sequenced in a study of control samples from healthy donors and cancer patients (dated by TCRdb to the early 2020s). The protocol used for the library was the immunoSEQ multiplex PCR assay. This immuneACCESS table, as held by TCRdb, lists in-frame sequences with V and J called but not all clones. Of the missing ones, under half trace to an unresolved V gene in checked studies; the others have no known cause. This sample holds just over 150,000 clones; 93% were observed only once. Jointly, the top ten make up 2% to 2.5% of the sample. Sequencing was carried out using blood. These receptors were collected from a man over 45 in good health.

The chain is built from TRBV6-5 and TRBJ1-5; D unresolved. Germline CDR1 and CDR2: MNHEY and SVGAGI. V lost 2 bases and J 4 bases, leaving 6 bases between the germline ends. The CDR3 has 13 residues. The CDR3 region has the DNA TGTGCCAGCAGTTACAGGGATAATCAGCCCCAGCATTTT. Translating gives CASSYRDNQPQHF.

The DNA for the CDR3 is TGTGCCAGAAGCCCCCGGGGGTCCTACGAGCAGTACTTC. Protein: CARSPRGSYEQYF. The rearrangement links TRBV5-3 to TRBJ2-7; tentative D call: TRBD2 (6 bases). TRBV5-3 is given ORF status, its function remaining uncertain. V lost 4 bases, J lost 1 base, and 9 bases lay in between. The CDR3 is 13 amino acids.

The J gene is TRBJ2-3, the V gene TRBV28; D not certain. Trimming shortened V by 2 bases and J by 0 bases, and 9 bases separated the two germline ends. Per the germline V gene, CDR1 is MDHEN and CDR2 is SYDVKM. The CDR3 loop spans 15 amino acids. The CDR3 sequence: CASSLTGTSTDTQYF. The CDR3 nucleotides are TGTGCCAGCAGTTTAACCGGTACTAGCACAGATACGCAGTATTTT.

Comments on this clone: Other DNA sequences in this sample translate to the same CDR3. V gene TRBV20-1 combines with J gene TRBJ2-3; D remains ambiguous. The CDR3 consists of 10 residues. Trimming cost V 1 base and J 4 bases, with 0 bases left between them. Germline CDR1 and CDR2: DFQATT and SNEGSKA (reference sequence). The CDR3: CSARADTQYF. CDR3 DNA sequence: TGCAGTGCTAGAGCAGATACGCAGTATTTT.

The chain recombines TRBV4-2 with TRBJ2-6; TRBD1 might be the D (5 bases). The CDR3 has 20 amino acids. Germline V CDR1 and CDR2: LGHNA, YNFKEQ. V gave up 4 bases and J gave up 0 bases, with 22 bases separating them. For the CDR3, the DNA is TGTGCCAGCAGCCCCTATTCCTCGACAGAGATCTTCTCTGGGGCCAACGTCCTGACTTTC. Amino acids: CASSPYSSTEIFSGANVLTF.

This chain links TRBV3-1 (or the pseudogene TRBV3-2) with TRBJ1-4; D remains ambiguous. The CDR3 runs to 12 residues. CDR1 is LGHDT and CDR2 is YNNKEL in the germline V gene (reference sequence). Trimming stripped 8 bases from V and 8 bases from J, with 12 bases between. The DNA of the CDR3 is TGTGCCAGCCGTGATACGGCGGAAAAACTGTTTTTT. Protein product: CASRDTAEKLFF.

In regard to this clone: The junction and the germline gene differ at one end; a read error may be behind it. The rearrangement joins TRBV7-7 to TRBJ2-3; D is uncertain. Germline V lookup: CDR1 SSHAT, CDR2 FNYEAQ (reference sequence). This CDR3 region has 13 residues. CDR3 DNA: TGTGCTAGCAGCCAAGGAAGCACAGATACGCAGTATTTT. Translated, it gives CASSQGSTDTQYF.

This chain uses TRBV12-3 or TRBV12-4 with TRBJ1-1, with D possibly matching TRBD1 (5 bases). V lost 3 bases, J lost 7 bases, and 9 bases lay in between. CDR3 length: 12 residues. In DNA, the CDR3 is TGTGCCAGCAGTTTGGCCAGGGATGAAGCTTTCTTT. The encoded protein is CASSLARDEAFF.